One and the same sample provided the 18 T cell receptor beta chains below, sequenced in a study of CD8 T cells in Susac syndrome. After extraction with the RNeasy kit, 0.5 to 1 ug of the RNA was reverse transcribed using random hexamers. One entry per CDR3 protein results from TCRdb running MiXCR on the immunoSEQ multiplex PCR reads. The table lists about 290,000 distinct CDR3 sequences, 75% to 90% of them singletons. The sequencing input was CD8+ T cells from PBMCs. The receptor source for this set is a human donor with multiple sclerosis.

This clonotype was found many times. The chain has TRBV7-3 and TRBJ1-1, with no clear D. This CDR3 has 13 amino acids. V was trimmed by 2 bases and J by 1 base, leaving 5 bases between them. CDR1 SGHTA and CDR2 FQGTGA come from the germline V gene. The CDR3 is CASSLGWNTEAFF. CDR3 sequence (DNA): TGTGCCAGCAGCTTAGGATGGAACACTGAAGCTTTCTTT.

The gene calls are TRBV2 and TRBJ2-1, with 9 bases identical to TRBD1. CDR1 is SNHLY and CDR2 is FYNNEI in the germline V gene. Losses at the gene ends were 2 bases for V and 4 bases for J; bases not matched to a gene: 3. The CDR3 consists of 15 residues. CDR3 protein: CASSELGQGYNEQFF. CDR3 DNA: TGTGCCAGCAGTGAACTGGGACAGGGTTACAATGAGCAGTTCTTC.

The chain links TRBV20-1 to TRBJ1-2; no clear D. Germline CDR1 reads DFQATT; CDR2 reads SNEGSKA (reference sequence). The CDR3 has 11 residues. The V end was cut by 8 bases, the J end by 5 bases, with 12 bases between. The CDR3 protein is CSWRGVYGYTF. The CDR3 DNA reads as TGCAGTTGGCGCGGCGTATATGGCTACACCTTC.

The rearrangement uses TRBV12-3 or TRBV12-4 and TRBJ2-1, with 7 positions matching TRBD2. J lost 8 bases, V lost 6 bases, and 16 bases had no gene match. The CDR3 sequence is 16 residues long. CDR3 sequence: CASSPHQSGRWYEQFF. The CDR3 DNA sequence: TGTGCCAGCAGCCCTCATCAATCCGGGAGGTGGTATGAGCAGTTCTTC.

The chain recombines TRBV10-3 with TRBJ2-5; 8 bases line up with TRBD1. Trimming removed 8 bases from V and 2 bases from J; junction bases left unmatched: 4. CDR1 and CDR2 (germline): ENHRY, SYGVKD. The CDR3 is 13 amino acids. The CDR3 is CAIGDRGQETQYF. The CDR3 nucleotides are TGTGCCATCGGAGACAGGGGTCAAGAGACCCAGTACTTC.

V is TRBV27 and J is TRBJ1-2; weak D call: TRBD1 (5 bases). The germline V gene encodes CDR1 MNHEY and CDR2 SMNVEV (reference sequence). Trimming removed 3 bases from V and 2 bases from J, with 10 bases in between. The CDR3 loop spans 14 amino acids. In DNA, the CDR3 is TGTGCCAGCAGTTTGGGGCGGTGGAACTATGGCTACACCTTC. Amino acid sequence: CASSLGRWNYGYTF.

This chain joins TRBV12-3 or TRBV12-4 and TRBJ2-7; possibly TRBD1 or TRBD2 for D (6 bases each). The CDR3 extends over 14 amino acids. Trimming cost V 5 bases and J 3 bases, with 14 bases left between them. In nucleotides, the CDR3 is TGTGCCAGCAGTGTAGGCGGGACAAACTACGAGCAGTACTTC. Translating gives CASSVGGTNYEQYF.

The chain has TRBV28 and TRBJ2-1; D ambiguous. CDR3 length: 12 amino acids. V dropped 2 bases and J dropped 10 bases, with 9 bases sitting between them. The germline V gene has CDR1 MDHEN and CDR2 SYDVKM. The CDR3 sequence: CASSLPRREQFF. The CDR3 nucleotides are TGTGCCAGCAGTTTACCCCGTCGGGAGCAGTTCTTC. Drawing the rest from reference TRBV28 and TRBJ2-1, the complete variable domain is DVKVTQSSRYLVKRTGEKVFLECVQDMDHENMFWYRQDPGLGLRLIYFSYDVKMKEKGDIPEGYSVSREKKERFSLILESASTNQTSMYLCASSLPRREQFFGPGTRLTVL.

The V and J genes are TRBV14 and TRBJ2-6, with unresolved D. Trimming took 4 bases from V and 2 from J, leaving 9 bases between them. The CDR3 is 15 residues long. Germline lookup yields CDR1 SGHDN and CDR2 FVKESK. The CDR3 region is CASSPARTGANVLTF. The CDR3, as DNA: TGTGCCAGCAGCCCGGCTAGGACTGGGGCCAACGTCCTGACTTTC. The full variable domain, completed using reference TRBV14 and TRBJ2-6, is EAGVTQFPSHSVIEKGQTVTLRCDPISGHDNLYWYRRVMGKEIKFLLHFVKESKQDESGMPNNRFLAERTGGTYSTLKVQPAELEDSGVYFCASSPARTGANVLTFGAGSRLTVL.

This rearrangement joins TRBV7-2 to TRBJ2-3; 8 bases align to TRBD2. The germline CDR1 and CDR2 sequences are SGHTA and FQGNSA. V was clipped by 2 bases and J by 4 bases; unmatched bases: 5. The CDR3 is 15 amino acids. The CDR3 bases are TGTGCCAGCAGCTTATCTACGGGAGGGCCAGATACGCAGTATTTT. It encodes CASSLSTGGPDTQYF.

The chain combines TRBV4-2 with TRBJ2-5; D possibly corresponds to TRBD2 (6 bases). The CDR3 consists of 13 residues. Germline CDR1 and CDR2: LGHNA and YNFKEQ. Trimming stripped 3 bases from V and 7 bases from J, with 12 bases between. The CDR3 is CASSQGTSGTQYF. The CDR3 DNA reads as TGTGCCAGCAGCCAGGGGACTTCCGGGACCCAGTACTTC.

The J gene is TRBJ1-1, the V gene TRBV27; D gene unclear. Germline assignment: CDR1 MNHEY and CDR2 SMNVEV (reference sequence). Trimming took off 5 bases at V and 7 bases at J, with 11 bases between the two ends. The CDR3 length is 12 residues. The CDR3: CASSLQMGEAFF. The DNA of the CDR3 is TGTGCCAGCAGTCTCCAGATGGGTGAAGCTTTCTTT.

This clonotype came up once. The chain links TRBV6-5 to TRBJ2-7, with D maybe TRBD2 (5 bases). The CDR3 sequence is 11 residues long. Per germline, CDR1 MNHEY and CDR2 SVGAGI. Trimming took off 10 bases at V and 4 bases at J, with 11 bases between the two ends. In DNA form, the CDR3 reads TGTGCCACCAATTCGGGATACGAGCAGTACTTC. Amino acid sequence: CATNSGYEQYF.

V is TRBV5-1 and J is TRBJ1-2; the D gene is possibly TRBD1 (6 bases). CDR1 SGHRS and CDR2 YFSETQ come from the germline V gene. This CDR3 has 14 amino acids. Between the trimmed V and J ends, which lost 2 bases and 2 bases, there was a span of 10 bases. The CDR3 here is CASSLIGQNYGYTF. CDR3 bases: TGCGCCAGCAGCTTAATCGGACAGAACTATGGCTACACCTTC.

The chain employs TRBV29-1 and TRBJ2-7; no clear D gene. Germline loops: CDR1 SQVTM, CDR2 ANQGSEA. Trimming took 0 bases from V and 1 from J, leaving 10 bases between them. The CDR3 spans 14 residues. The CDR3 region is CSVEDHPGSYEQYF. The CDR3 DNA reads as TGCAGCGTTGAAGATCACCCGGGTTCCTACGAGCAGTACTTC.

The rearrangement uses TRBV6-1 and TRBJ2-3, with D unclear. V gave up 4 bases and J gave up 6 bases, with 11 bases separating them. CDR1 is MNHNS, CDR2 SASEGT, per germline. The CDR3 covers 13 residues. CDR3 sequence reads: CASSGGTADTQYF. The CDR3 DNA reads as TGTGCCAGCAGTGGAGGCACCGCTGATACGCAGTATTTT.

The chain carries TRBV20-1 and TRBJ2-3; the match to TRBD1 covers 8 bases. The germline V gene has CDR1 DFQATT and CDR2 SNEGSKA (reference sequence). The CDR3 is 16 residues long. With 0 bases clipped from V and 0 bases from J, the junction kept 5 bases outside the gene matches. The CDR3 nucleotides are TGCAGTGCTAGAGATTCGTGGACAGGGAGCACAGATACGCAGTATTTT. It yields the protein CSARDSWTGSTDTQYF.

This CDR3 is CASSFGGEAYEQYF. For the CDR3, the DNA is TGTGCCAGCAGCTTCGGGGGAGAGGCCTACGAGCAGTACTTC. This chain joins TRBV7-8 and TRBJ2-7; perhaps TRBD2 as D (6 bases). This CDR3 spans 14 amino acids. The V end lost 3 bases, the J end lost 2 bases, and 11 bases lay between the germline ends. CDR1 SGHVS and CDR2 FQNEAQ come from the germline V gene.